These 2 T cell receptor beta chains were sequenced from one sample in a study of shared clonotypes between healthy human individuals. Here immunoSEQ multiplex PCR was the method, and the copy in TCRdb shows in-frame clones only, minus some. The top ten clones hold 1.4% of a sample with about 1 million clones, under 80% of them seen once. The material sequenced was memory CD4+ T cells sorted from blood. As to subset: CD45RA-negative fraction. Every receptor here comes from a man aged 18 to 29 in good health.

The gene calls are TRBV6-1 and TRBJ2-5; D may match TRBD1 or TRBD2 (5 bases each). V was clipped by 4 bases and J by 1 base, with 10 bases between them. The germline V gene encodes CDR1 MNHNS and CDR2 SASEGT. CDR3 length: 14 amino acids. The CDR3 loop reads CASSGGRVQETQYF. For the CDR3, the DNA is TGTGCCAGCAGTGGGGGACGGGTCCAAGAGACCCAGTACTTC.

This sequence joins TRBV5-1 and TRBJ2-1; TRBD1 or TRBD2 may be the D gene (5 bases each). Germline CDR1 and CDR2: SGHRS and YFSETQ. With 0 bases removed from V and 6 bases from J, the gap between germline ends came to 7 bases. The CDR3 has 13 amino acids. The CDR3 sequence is CASSLGDLNEQFF. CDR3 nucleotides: TGCGCCAGCAGCTTGGGGGACCTCAATGAGCAGTTCTTC.